This TCR beta chain was found in a study of T cell responses to AZD1222 COVID-19 vaccine (dated by TCRdb to about 2021). General notes on the study: A total of around 240 trial participants underwent TCR sequencing, of whom roughly 210 received two doses of AZD1222 and 26 received two doses of the MenACWY control vaccine. Trial participants were enrolled by age into subgroups of 18-55, 56-69 and 70-plus years, and around 140, 26 and 57 TCR-sequenced participants, respectively, were included in these subgroups.

The cysteine opens and the phenylalanine closes a CDR3 of 18 amino acids. The read is trimmed to its CDR3 DNA, 54 bases read in frame from base 1. Trimming removed 11 bases from V and 11 bases from J, leaving 40 bases between the germline ends. Sequences MDHEN (CDR1) and SYDVKM (CDR2) are obtained from the germline V gene. Turning to this clone: The clone's antigen remains unknown. The sample holds no much larger clone one base away, and base qualities are not on file.

Broader findings and caveats from the paper: Because no day 14 peak-response samples were available, the repertoires could be characterized only after the peak T cell response. The whole spike protein was spanned by vaccine-associated CD4 TCRs, and dominant responses were seen in regions 160-218 and 743-854. In the small 56-69-year group, the increase in depth fell short of significance, most likely because of low power. Participants were mostly white British and included more females than males, and it was suggested by the authors that clonal diversity may have been underestimated. Nearly half of unique spike-specific TCRs reportedly recognized epitopes outside regions mutated in the B.1.351 and B.1.1.7 variants. Conclusions about previously exposed vaccinees were limited because only a handful of AZD1222 recipients were SARS-CoV-2 seropositive at baseline. After two AZD1222 doses, spike-specific TCR breadth and depth were significantly higher than at day 0 and than in MenACWY recipients.

The CDR3 regions of human TCRbeta chains were analyzed by immunosequencing. Under the source paper's analysis protocol: TCRs in the repertoires were matched against a reference library of SARS-CoV-2-specific TCRs that had been generated with the MIRA antigen-specificity platform. Breadth was defined as the fraction of unique TCRs that were SARS-CoV-2-associated, and depth was defined as the fraction of total T cells that were SARS-CoV-2-associated. Using the MIRA data, each spike-specific TCR was assigned both to the spike region to which the TCR was reactive and to a CD4 or CD8 class. Log10-transformed breadth and depth values were compared by one-way ANOVA with Sidak's multiple comparisons tests. TCRdb re-hosts the immuneACCESS table, in-frame sequences only. Its copies lack some clones; in the studies checked, an unresolved V gene accounts for under half of them, and the cause for the rest is not known. D and trimming were read from the DNA, whereas the V and J calls and clone size are those reported in that table. The sample table records 150,000 to 200,000 clones; 91% of these occur just once. The ten top clones hold about 3.5% of the sample.

Sample time point, as interpreted from the label and publication: about 28 days (+/-7) after the second vaccine dose. AZD1222 recipients with second doses at about 4 weeks or about 12 weeks were pooled, because spike-specific TCR depth and breadth did not differ between schedules. Vaccinee samples were obtained from the UK trials COV001 and COV002, which included a single-blind randomized controlled phase 2/3 trial of AZD1222 (ChAdOx1 nCoV-19) in healthy adults. Trial participant PBMC samples were collected at day 0 and day 28 after the second dose for TCRbeta chain sequencing. The sequencing used peripheral blood, collected 28 days after the second AZD1222 dose. The rearrangement joined TRBV28 to TRBJ2-7, with TRBD2 as a weak D call on 5 bases. The TCR was taken from an adult who received the AZD1222 COVID-19 vaccine. The nucleotides read TGTGCCGGTAGAGGTTGGAAGGATGGGAGTAGCGAGGCCGTTAGGGAGTACTTC. Its protein reads: CAGRGWKDGSSEAVREYF. With all but the CDR3 taken from the reference TRBV28 and TRBJ2-7 genes, the full variable domain is: DVKVTQSSRYLVKRTGEKVFLECVQDMDHENMFWYRQDPGLGLRLIYFSYDVKMKEKGDIPEGYSVSREKKERFSLILESASTNQTSMYLCAGRGWKDGSSEAVREYFGPGTRLTVT.